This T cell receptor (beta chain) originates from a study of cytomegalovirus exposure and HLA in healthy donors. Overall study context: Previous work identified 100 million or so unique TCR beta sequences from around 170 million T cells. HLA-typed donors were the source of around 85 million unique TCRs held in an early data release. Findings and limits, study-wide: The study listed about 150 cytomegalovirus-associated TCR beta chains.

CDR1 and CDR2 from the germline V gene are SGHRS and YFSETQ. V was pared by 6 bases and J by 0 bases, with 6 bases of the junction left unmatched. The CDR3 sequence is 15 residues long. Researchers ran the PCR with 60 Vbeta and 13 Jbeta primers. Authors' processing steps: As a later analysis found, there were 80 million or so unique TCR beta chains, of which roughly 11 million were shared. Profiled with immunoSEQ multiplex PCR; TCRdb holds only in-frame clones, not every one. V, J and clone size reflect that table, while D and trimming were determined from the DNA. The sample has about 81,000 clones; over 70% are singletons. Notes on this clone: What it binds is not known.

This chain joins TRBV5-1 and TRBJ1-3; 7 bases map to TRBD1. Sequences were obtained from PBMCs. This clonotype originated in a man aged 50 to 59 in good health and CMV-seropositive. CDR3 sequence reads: CASKRGLDSGNTIYF. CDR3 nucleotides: TGCGCCAGCAAGAGGGGGCTCGACTCTGGAAACACCATATATTTT.